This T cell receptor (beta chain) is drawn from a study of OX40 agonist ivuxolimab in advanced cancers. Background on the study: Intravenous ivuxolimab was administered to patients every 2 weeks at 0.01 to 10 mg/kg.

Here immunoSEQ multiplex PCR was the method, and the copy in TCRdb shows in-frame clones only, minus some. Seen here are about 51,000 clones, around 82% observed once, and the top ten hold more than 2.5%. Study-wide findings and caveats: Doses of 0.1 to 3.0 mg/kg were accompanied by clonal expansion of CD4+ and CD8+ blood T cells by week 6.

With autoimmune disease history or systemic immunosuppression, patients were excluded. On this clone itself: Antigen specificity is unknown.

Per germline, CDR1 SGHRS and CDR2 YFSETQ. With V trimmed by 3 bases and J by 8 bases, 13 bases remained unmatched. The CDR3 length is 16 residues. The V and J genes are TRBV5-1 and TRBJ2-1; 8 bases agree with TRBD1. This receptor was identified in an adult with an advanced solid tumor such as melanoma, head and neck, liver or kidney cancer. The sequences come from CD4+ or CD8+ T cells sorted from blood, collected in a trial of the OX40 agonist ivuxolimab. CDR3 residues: CASSSGLTGAWDEQFF. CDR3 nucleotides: TGCGCCAGCAGCTCGGGTTTGACAGGGGCGTGGGATGAGCAGTTCTTC.